This T cell receptor (beta chain) was obtained from a study of cytomegalovirus exposure and HLA in healthy donors. Notes on the study in general: The authors later linked a missense DCLRE1C variant to TCR beta V- and J-gene trimming. A previous analysis found most TCR beta V segments productive roughly 87% or roughly 30% of the time. According to the study, roughly 160 TCR beta chains were cytomegalovirus-associated.

Details on this clone: Its antigen is unidentified.

The PCR made use of 60 Vbeta and 13 Jbeta primers. Using immunoSEQ multiplex PCR, the repertoire was profiled, and TCRdb retains in-frame clones only, with some absent. The table lists 90,000 to 150,000 clones, over 60% of them singletons, with roughly 3.1% in the top ten. The TCR comes from a woman aged 30 to 39 in good health and CMV-seropositive. The specimen sequenced was PBMCs.

This CDR3 reads CASSPRGDTEAFF. CDR3 in DNA: TGTGCCAGCTCACCTAGGGGTGACACTGAAGCTTTCTTT. The chain employs TRBV18 and TRBJ1-1; the D gene is possibly TRBD1 (5 bases). CDR3 length equals 13 residues. V gave up 3 bases and J gave up 3 bases, with 8 bases separating them. Germline CDR1 and CDR2: KGHSH and LQKENI.